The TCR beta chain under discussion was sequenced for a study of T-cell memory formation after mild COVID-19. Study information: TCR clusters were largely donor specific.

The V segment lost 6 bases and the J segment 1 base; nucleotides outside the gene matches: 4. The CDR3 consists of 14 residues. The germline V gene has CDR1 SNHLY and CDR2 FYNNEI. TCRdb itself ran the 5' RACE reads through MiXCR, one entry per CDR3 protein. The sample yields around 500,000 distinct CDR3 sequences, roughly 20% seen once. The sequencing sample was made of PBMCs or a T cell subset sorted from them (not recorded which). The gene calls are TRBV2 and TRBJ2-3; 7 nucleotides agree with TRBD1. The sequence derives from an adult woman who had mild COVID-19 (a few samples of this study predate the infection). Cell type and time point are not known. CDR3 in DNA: TGTGCCAGCAGATTCGGACAGGGCACAGATACGCAGTATTTT. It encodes CASRFGQGTDTQYF. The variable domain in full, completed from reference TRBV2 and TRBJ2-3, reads EPEVTQTPSHQVTQMGQEVILRCVPISNHLYFYWYRQILGQKVEFLVSFYNNEISEKSEIFDDQFSVERPDGSNFTLKIRSTKLEDSAMYFCASRFGQGTDTQYFGPGTRLTVL.